The 10 T cell receptor beta chains in this list originate from one sample, sequenced in a study of control samples from healthy donors and cancer patients. Assay used: immunoSEQ multiplex PCR; TCRdb lists only in-frame clones, some missing. The data show roughly 70,000 clones, 85% to 95% seen once. The source material was blood. These TCRs come from a woman in her twenties or thirties in good health.

The chain carries TRBV14 and TRBJ2-3; TRBD2 matches 11 bases. V gave up 1 base and J gave up 4 bases; unmatched junction bases: 4. This CDR3 spans 16 amino acids. Germline CDR1 SGHDN, CDR2 FVKESK. Here the CDR3 DNA reads TGTGCCAGCAGCCAAGTTCTACTAGCGGGGGCAGATACGCAGTATTTT. Translating gives CASSQVLLAGADTQYF. The whole variable domain, remainder taken from reference TRBV14 and TRBJ2-3, is EAGVTQFPSHSVIEKGQTVTLRCDPISGHDNLYWYRRVMGKEIKFLLHFVKESKQDESGMPNNRFLAERTGGTYSTLKVQPAELEDSGVYFCASSQVLLAGADTQYFGPGTRLTVL.

This clone was observed once. This chain uses TRBV10-2 with TRBJ1-2; 10 bases are a match to TRBD1. This CDR3 has 13 residues. CDR1 is WSHSY, CDR2 SAAADI, per germline. Trimming at V came to 6 bases and at J to 8 bases, leaving 6 bases not matched to a gene. The CDR3 loop reads CASRDRGDLGYTF. For the CDR3, the DNA is TGCGCCAGCAGGGACAGGGGGGACTTGGGCTACACCTTC.

J is TRBJ1-2 and V is TRBV9; D might be TRBD1 (5 bases). V shed 2 bases and J shed 10 bases, with 15 bases lying between them. The CDR3 spans 13 residues. Germline V CDR1 and CDR2: SGDLS, YYNGEE. The CDR3 here is CASSVQGPEAYTF. The CDR3 DNA reads TGTGCCAGCAGCGTCCAGGGCCCCGAGGCCTACACCTTC.

This clone was observed a handful of times. This sequence joins TRBV2 and TRBJ1-1; D call uncertain. The CDR3 is 12 residues long. Germline V gene data show CDR1 as SNHLY and CDR2 as FYNNEI. Trimming took 3 bases from V and 10 from J, leaving 12 bases between them. CDR3 region: CASSDQNSVAFF. CDR3 coding DNA: TGTGCCAGCAGTGATCAAAACTCGGTAGCTTTCTTT.

The chain carries TRBV6-5 and TRBJ1-5; tentatively, D is TRBD1 (6 bases). This CDR3 is 14 amino acids long. Germline V gene lookup returns CDR1 MNHEY and CDR2 SVGAGI. The germline V and J ends were trimmed by 8 bases and 0 bases, with 11 bases remaining between them. In DNA form, the CDR3 reads TGTGCCAGCGGGACATCACCTAGCAATCAGCCCCAGCATTTT. Encoded protein: CASGTSPSNQPQHF.

The chain is built from TRBV7-3 and TRBJ2-1; D call uncertain. V was shortened by 2 bases and J by 4 bases, with 9 bases between the two germline ends. The V gene's germline CDR1 is SGHTA and CDR2 FQGTGA. CDR3 size: 14 residues. The chain's CDR3 is CASSLSPTYNEQFF. As DNA, the CDR3 is TGTGCCAGCAGCTTATCCCCGACATACAATGAGCAGTTCTTC. Drawing the rest from reference TRBV7-3 and TRBJ2-1, the complete variable domain is GAGVSQTPSNKVTEKGKYVELRCDPISGHTALYWYRQSLGQGPEFLIYFQGTGAADDSGLPNDRFFAVRPEGSVSTLKIQRTERGDSAVYLCASSLSPTYNEQFFGPGTRLTVL.

The chain recombines TRBV6-5 with TRBJ1-2; D gene uncertain. This CDR3 is 14 amino acids long. V lost 6 bases and J lost 2, with 13 bases in between. Germline values: CDR1 MNHEY, CDR2 SVGAGI. CDR3 loop: CASSPYQGNYGYTF. The CDR3 coding sequence is TGTGCCAGCAGCCCGTATCAAGGGAACTATGGCTACACCTTC.

This clone has more than one count but fewer than ten. The rearrangement uses TRBV4-1 and TRBJ2-3; 9 nucleotides line up with TRBD1. CDR1 is MGHRA and CDR2 is YSYEKL in the germline V gene. Trimming at V came to 6 bases and at J to 5 bases, leaving 18 bases not matched to a gene. The CDR3 is 18 residues long. The CDR3 protein is CASSSKTPGTGFIDTQYF. The CDR3 region has the DNA TGCGCCAGCAGTTCGAAAACTCCCGGGACAGGGTTTATAGATACGCAGTATTTT.

This clone was observed once. J is TRBJ1-2 and V is TRBV3-1 (or the pseudogene TRBV3-2); D remains ambiguous. V gave up 1 base and J gave up 4 bases, with 13 bases separating them. The CDR3 runs 15 residues. CDR1 is LGHDT, CDR2 YNNKEL, per germline (reference sequence). The CDR3 loop is CASSQGSSAFYGYTF. CDR3 DNA: TGTGCCAGCAGCCAAGGGAGTTCGGCTTTCTATGGCTACACCTTC.

The V and J genes are TRBV5-1 and TRBJ2-7, with 9 bases that match TRBD1. The CDR3 covers 16 residues. The V gene's germline CDR1 is SGHRS and CDR2 YFSETQ. Trimming took 3 bases from V and 3 from J; bases not matched to a gene: 10. The CDR3 loop reads CASSSSGQGRGYEQYF. CDR3 sequence (DNA): TGCGCCAGCAGCTCCTCCGGACAGGGGCGAGGCTACGAGCAGTACTTC.